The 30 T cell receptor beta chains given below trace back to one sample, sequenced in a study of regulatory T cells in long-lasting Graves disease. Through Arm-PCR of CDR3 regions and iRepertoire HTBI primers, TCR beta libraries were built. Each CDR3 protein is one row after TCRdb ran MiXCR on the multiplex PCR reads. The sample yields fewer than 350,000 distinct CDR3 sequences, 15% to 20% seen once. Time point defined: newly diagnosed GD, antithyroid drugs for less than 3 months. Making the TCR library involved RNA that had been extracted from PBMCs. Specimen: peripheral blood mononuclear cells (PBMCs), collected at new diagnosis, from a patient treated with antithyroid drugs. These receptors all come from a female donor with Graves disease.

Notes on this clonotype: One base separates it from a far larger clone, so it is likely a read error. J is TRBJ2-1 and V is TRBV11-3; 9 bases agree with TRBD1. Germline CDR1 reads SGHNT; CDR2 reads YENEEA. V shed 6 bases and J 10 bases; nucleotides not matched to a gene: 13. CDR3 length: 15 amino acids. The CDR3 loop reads CASSPDAGQGYEQFF. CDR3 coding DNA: TGTGCCAGCAGTCCTGATGCGGGACAGGGCTACGAGCAGTTCTTC.

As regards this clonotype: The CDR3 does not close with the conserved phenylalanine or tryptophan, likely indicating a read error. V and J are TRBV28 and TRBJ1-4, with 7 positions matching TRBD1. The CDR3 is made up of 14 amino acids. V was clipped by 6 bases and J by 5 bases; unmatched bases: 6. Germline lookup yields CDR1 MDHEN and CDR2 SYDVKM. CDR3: CASSLTGKNEKLFL. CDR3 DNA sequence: TGTGCCAGCAGCCTGACAGGGAAAAATGAAAAACTGTTTCTT.

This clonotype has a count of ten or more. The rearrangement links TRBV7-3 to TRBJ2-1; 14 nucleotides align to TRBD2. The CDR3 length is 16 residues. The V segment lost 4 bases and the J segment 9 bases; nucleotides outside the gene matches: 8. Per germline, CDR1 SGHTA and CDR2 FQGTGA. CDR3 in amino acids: CASSSTPGLAGVEQFF. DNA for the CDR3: TGTGCCAGCAGCTCCACCCCGGGACTAGCGGGAGTTGAGCAGTTCTTC. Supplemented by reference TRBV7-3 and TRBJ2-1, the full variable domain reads GAGVSQTPSNKVTEKGKYVELRCDPISGHTALYWYRQSLGQGPEFLIYFQGTGAADDSGLPNDRFFAVRPEGSVSTLKIQRTERGDSAVYLCASSSTPGLAGVEQFFGPGTRLTVL.

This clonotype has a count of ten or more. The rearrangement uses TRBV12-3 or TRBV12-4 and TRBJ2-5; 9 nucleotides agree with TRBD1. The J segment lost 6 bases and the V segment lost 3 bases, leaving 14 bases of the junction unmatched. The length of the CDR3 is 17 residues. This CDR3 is CASSFRDRVGGTKTQYF. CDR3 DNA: TGTGCCAGCAGTTTTAGGGACAGGGTAGGAGGGACGAAGACCCAGTACTTC.

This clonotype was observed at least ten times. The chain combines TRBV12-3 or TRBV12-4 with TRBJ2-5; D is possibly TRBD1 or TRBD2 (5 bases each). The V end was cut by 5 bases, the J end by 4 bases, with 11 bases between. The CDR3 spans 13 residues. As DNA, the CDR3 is TGTGCCAGCAGTCCGAGGGGCTTAGAGACCCAGTACTTC. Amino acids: CASSPRGLETQYF.

The CDR3 region is CASSDSAVTDTQYF. The CDR3 region has the DNA TGTGCCAGCAGTGACTCGGCGGTAACAGATACGCAGTATTTT. This chain links TRBV6-4 with TRBJ2-3; D unclear. The CDR3 extends over 14 amino acids. CDR1 is MRHNA and CDR2 is SNTAGT in the germline V gene. Trimming pared 0 bases from V and 3 bases from J, leaving 7 bases between.

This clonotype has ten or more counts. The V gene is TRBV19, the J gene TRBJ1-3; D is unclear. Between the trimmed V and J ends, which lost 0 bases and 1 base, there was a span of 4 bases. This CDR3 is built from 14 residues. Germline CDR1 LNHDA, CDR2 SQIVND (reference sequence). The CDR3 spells CASSIDISGNTIYF. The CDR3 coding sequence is TGTGCCAGTAGTATAGACATTTCTGGAAACACCATATATTTT. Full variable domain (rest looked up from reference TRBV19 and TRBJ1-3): DGGITQSPKYLFRKEGQNVTLSCEQNLNHDAMYWYRQDPGQGLRLIYYSQIVNDFQKGDIAEGYSVSREKKESFPLTVTSAQKNPTAFYLCASSIDISGNTIYFGEGSWLTVV.

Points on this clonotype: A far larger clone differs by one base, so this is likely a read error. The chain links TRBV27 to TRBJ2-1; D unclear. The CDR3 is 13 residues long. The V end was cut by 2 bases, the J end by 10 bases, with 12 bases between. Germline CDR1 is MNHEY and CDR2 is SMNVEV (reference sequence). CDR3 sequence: CASSLAQNYEQFF. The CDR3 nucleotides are TGTGCCAGCAGTTTAGCCCAAAACTACGAGCAGTTCTTC.

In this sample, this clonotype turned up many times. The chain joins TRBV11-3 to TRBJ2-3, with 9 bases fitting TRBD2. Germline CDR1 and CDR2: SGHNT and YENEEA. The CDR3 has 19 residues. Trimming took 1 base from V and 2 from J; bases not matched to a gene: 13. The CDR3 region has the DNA TGTGCCAGCAGCTTAGTGGCTAGCGGGATCCTCTACCCCACAGATACGCAGTATTTT. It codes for CASSLVASGILYPTDTQYF.

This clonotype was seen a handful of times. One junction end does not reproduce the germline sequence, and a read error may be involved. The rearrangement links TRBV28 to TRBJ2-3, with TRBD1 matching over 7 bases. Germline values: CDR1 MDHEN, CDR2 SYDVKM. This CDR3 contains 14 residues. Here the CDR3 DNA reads TGTGCCGGCAGTGCAACAGGGGAAACAGATACGCAGTATTTT. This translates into CAGSATGETDTQYF. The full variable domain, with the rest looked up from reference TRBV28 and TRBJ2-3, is DVKVTQSSRYLVKRTGEKVFLECVQDMDHENMFWYRQDPGLGLRLIYFSYDVKMKEKGDIPEGYSVSREKKERFSLILESASTNQTSMYLCAGSATGETDTQYFGPGTRLTVL.

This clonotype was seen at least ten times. The CDR3: CASSPIAGSTDTQYF. DNA of the CDR3: TGTGCCAGCAGTCCAATAGCGGGTAGTACAGATACGCAGTATTTT. This chain connects TRBV28 to TRBJ2-3; TRBD2 aligns across 7 bases. The CDR3 totals 15 residues. Germline-derived CDR1 and CDR2 are MDHEN and SYDVKM. V shed 5 bases and J 3 bases; nucleotides not matched to a gene: 8. Together with reference TRBV28 and TRBJ2-3, the CDR3 gives the full variable domain: DVKVTQSSRYLVKRTGEKVFLECVQDMDHENMFWYRQDPGLGLRLIYFSYDVKMKEKGDIPEGYSVSREKKERFSLILESASTNQTSMYLCASSPIAGSTDTQYFGPGTRLTVL.

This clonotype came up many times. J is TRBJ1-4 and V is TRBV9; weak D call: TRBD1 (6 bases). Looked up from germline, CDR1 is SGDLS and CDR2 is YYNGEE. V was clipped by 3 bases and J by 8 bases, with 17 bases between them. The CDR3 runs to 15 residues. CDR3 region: CASSAKPRGVEKLFF. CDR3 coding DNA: TGTGCCAGCAGCGCGAAACCCAGGGGAGTCGAAAAACTGTTTTTT.

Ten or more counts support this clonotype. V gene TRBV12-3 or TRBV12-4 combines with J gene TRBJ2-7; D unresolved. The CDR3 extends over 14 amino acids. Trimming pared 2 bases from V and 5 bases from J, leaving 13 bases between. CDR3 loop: CASSLKASSDEQYF. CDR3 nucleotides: TGTGCCAGCAGTTTAAAGGCTTCGAGCGACGAGCAGTACTTC.

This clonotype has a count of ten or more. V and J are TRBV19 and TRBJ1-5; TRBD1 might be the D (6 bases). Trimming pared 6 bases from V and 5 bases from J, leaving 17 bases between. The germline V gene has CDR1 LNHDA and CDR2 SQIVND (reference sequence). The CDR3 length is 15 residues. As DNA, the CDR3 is TGTGCCAGTAGAGGACCGTGGGGGCGGGATCAGCCCCAGCATTTT. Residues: CASRGPWGRDQPQHF.

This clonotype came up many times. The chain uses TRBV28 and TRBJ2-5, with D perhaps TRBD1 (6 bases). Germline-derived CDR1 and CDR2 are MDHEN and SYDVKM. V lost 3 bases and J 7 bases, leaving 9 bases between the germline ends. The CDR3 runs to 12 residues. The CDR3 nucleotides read TGTGCCAGCAGTTTTTTCAGGGGGACCCAGTACTTC. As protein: CASSFFRGTQYF.

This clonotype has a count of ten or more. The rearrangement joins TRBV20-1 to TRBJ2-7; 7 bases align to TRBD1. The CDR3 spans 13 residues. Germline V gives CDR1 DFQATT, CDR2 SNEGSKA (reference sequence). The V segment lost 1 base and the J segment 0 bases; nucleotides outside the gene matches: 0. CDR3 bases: TGCAGTGCTAGAGGGGACAGCTCCTACGAGCAGTACTTC. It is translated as CSARGDSSYEQYF.

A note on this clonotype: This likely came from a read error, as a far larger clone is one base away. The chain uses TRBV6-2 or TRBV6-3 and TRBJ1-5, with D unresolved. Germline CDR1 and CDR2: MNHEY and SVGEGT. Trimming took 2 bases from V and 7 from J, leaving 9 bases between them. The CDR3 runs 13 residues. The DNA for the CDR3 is TGTGCCAGCAGTTACGCACGGAGCCAGCCCCAGCATTTT. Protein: CASSYARSQPQHF.

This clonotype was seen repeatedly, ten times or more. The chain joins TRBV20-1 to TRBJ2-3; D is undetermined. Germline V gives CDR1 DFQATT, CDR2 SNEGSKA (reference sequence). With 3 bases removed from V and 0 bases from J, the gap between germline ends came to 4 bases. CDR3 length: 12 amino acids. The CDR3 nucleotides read TGCAGTGCTAGGACTAGCACAGATACGCAGTATTTT. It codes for CSARTSTDTQYF.

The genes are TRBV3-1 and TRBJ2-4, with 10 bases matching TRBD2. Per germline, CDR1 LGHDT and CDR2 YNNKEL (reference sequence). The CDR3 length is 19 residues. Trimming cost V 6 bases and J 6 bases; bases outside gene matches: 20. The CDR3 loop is CASSYGALAGAHDPNIQYF. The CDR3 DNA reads TGTGCCAGCAGTTACGGGGCCCTAGCGGGAGCCCATGACCCAAACATTCAGTACTTC. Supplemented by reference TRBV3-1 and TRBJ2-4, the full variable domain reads DTAVSQTPKYLVTQMGNDKSIKCEQNLGHDTMYWYKQDSKKFLKIMFSYNNKELIINETVPNRFSPKSPDKAHLNLHINSLELGDSAVYFCASSYGALAGAHDPNIQYFGAGTRLSVL.

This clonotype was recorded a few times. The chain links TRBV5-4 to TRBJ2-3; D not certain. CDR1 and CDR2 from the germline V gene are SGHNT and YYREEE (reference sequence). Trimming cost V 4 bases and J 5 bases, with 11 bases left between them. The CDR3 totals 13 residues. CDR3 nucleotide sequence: TGTGCCAGCAGCCGCAACTCCGGAGATACGCAGTATTTT. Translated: CASSRNSGDTQYF.

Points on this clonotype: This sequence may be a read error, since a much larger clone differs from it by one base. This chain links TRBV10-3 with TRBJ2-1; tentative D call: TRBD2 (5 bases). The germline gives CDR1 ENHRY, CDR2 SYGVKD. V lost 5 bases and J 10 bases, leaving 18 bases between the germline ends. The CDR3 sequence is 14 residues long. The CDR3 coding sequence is TGTGCCATCAGTCCCGGGCGGGTCCCCTACGAGCAGTTCTTC. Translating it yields CAISPGRVPYEQFF.

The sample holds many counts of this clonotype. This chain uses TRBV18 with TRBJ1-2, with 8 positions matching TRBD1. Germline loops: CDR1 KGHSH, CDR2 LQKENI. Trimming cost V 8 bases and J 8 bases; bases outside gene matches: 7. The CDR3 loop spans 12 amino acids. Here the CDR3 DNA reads TGTGCCAGCAACGACAGGGGCGAAGGCTACACCTTC. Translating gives CASNDRGEGYTF. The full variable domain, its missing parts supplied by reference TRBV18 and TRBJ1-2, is NAGVMQNPRHLVRRRGQEARLRCSPMKGHSHVYWYRQLPEEGLKFMVYLQKENIIDESGMPKERFSAEFPKEGPSILRIQQVVRGDSAAYFCASNDRGEGYTFGSGTRLTVV.

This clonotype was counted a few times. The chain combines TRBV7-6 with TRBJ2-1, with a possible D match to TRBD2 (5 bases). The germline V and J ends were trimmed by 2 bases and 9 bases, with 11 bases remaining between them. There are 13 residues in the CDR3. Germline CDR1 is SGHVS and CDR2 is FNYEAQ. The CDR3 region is CASSLSGMGEQFF. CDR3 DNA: TGTGCCAGCAGCTTATCCGGGATGGGTGAGCAGTTCTTC. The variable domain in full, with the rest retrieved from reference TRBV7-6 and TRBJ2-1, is GAGVSQSPRYKVTKRGQDVALRCDPISGHVSLYWYRQALGQGPEFLTYFNYEAQQDKSGLPNDRFSAERPEGSISTLTIQRTEQRDSAMYRCASSLSGMGEQFFGPGTRLTVL.

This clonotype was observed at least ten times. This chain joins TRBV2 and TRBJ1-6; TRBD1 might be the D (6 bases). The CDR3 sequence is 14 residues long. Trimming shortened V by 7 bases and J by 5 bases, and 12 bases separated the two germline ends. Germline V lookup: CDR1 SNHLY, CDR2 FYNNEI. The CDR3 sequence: CASNSQGDNSPLHF. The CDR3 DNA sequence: TGTGCCAGCAATTCACAGGGAGATAATTCACCCCTCCACTTT.

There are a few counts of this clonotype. DNA for the CDR3: TGTGCCAGCGCCGACTACGAGCAGTACTTC. This gives the protein CASADYEQYF. The J gene is TRBJ2-7, the V gene TRBV6-1, with no clear D. The ends were cut back, 8 bases at V and 3 bases at J, with 5 bases in the middle. The CDR3 spans 10 residues. CDR1 MNHNS and CDR2 SASEGT come from the germline V gene.

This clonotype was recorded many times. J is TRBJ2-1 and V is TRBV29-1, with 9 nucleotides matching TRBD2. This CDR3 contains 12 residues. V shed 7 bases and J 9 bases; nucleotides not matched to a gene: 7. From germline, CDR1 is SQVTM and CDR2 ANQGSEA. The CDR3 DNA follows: TGCAGCGGGGCGCTAGCGGGATCTGAGCAGTTCTTC. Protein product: CSGALAGSEQFF.

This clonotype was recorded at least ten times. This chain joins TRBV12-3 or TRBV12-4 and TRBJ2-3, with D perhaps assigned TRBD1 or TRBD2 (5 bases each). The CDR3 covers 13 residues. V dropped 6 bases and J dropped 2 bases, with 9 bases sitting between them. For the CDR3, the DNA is TGTGCCAGCAGACCCGGGACCACAGATACGCAGTATTTT. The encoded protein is CASRPGTTDTQYF.

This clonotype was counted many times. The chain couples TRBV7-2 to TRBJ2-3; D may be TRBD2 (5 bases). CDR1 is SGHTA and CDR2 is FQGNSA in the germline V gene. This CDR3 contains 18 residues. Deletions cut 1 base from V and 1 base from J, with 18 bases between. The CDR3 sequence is CASSLVRSSGGCTDTQYF. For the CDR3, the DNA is TGTGCCAGCAGCTTAGTTCGTTCCAGCGGAGGTTGCACAGATACGCAGTATTTT.

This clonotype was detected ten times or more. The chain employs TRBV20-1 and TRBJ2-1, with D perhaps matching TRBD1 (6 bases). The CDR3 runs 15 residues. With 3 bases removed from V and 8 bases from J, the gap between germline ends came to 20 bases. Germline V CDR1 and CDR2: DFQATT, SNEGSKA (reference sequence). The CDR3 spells CSARKILAGVDEQFF. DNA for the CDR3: TGCAGTGCTAGGAAAATTTTAGCAGGGGTTGATGAGCAGTTCTTC.

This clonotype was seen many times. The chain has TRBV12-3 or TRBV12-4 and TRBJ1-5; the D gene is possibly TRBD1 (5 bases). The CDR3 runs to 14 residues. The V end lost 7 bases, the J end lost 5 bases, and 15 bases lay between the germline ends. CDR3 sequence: CASKTSRVDQPQHF. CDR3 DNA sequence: TGTGCCAGCAAAACCTCCAGGGTAGATCAGCCCCAGCATTTT.